This T cell receptor (beta chain) was documented in a study of shared clonotypes between healthy human individuals. V was cut by 5 bases and J by 6 bases, with 17 bases left in between. The CDR3 extends over 15 amino acids. Germline-derived CDR1 and CDR2 are SEHNR and FQNEAQ (reference sequence). Every immunoSEQ plate was one replicate of a subset's evenly spread DNA. Each replicate PCR on the sorted subsets used about 220 ng DNA (roughly 32,000 T cell genomes). Method: immunoSEQ multiplex PCR; TCRdb's copy keeps in-frame clones and lacks some. The profile covers over 1.5 million clones, with 95% to 99% appearing a single time and approximately 0.45% taken by the ten largest.

The clonotype was recovered from a man aged 25 to 45 in good health. The sample comprised naive CD4+ T cells sorted from blood. Subset defined: CD45RA+ positively selected. The V and J genes are TRBV7-9 and TRBJ2-1; possible D gene TRBD1, 6 bases. The DNA for the CDR3 is TGTGCCAGCAGCCATACCGGGACACCCGTCAATGAGCAGTTCTTC. Protein product: CASSHTGTPVNEQFF.